What follows are 27 T cell receptor beta chains derived from one specimen sequenced in a study of OX40 agonist ivuxolimab in advanced cancers. Repertoires were generated with immunoSEQ multiplex PCR, while TCRdb's copy carries only in-frame clones and drops some. There are 70,000 to 95,000 clones in the sample; about 93% occur only once, and roughly 20% lies in the top ten. Sequencing used CD4+ or CD8+ T cells sorted from blood, obtained in a trial of the OX40 agonist ivuxolimab. All receptors come from an adult with an advanced solid tumor such as melanoma, head and neck, liver or kidney cancer.

This rearrangement joins TRBV27 to TRBJ2-7, with 10 bases fitting TRBD2. Germline CDR1 reads MNHEY; CDR2 reads SMNVEV (reference sequence). CDR3 length: 16 residues. With V trimmed by 2 bases and J by 0 bases, 4 bases remained unmatched. The chain's CDR3 is CASSLGASGGSYEQYF. In DNA form, the CDR3 reads TGTGCCAGCAGTTTAGGCGCTAGCGGGGGCTCCTACGAGCAGTACTTC.

The rearrangement joins TRBV7-9 to TRBJ1-5, with D unresolved. This CDR3 contains 15 residues. Per the germline V gene, CDR1 is SEHNR and CDR2 is FQNEAQ (reference sequence). The ends were cut back, 4 bases at V and 2 bases at J, with 12 bases in the middle. DNA of the CDR3: TGTGCCAGCAGCTCGACCAGCGGGGGCAATCAGCCCCAGCATTTT. Residues: CASSSTSGGNQPQHF.

The rearrangement joins TRBV7-2 to TRBJ2-7; 12 bases agree with TRBD2. The CDR3 consists of 15 residues. Trimming at V came to 4 bases and at J to 7 bases, leaving 8 bases not matched to a gene. Germline V gene data show CDR1 as SGHTA and CDR2 as FQGNSA. The CDR3 reads CASSYPSGGALEQYF. In DNA form, the CDR3 reads TGTGCCAGCAGCTACCCTAGCGGGGGGGCCTTAGAGCAGTACTTC.

In nucleotides, the CDR3 is TGTGCCAGCCATGAAGGGGGGCTAGGCCAGCCCCAGCATTTT. It translates to CASHEGGLGQPQHF. V usage is TRBV7-9 and J usage is TRBJ1-5, with D maybe TRBD1 (6 bases). V lost 8 bases and J lost 7, with 18 bases in between. The CDR3 contains 14 residues. CDR1 is SEHNR, CDR2 FQNEAQ, per germline (reference sequence).

The rearrangement uses TRBV7-2 and TRBJ2-7; D possibly uses TRBD1 or TRBD2 (5 bases each). Germline assignment: CDR1 SGHTA and CDR2 FQGNSA. The germline V and J ends were trimmed by 3 bases and 4 bases, with 19 bases remaining between them. The CDR3 runs 16 residues. The CDR3 region is CASSFPEGRLIYEQYF. The DNA for the CDR3 is TGTGCCAGCAGCTTTCCCGAGGGGCGCTTGATATACGAGCAGTACTTC.

This clone appeared a single time. The rearrangement links TRBV6-6 to TRBJ2-1; possibly TRBD2 for D (6 bases). This CDR3 contains 15 residues. V was pared by 1 base and J by 4 bases, with 11 bases between. CDR1 and CDR2 (germline): MNHNY, SVGAGI (reference sequence). CDR3 loop: CASSYWRGDYNEQFF. CDR3 nucleotide sequence: TGTGCCAGCAGTTACTGGCGGGGCGATTACAATGAGCAGTTCTTC.

The chain uses TRBV5-5 and TRBJ1-1, with unresolved D. The germline CDR1 and CDR2 sequences are SGHKS and YYEKEE (reference sequence). CDR3 length: 13 residues. The V and J ends lost 0 bases and 7 bases respectively, with 10 bases between them. CDR3 in amino acids: CASSLVFGSEAFF. The CDR3 nucleotides are TGTGCCAGCAGCTTGGTCTTCGGCAGTGAAGCTTTCTTT.

This chain links TRBV18 with TRBJ2-1, with TRBD2 matching over 15 bases. Unmatched junction bases numbered 8, after V lost 3 bases and J lost 2 bases. This CDR3 is built from 19 residues. CDR1 is KGHSH, CDR2 LQKENI, per germline. As DNA, the CDR3 is TGTGCCAGCTCACCCACTCCCTGGACTAGCGGGAGGGCCTACAATGAGCAGTTCTTC. Its protein is CASSPTPWTSGRAYNEQFF.

The rearrangement uses TRBV21-1 and TRBJ2-3; the table assigns TRBD2, which was not confirmed against the DNA. TRBV21-1 has pseudogene status. The CDR3 is 17 amino acids. The chain's CDR3 is CASRIPSRVTRTDTQYF. The CDR3, as DNA: TGTGCCAGCAGGATTCCCTCGAGGGTTACTAGGACAGATACGCAGTATTTT.

This clone appeared once. The chain uses TRBV29-1 and TRBJ2-1; 7 bases fit TRBD1. Germline assignment: CDR1 SQVTM and CDR2 ANQGSEA. Trimming cost V 3 bases and J 5 bases; bases outside gene matches: 4. The CDR3 totals 13 residues. CDR3 sequence: CSVEWTGHNEQFF. In nucleotides, the CDR3 is TGCAGCGTTGAGTGGACAGGTCACAATGAGCAGTTCTTC.

V and J are TRBV6-6 and TRBJ2-5; D gene ambiguous. The germline V and J ends were trimmed by 4 bases and 4 bases, with 13 bases remaining between them. This CDR3 region has 14 residues. CDR1 is MNHNY, CDR2 SVGAGI, per germline (reference sequence). The CDR3 bases are TGTGCCAGCAGTTGGGGTGGGGAACGAGAGACCCAGTACTTC. This translates into CASSWGGERETQYF.

This chain connects TRBV5-1 to TRBJ2-3; D call uncertain. Germline CDR1 SGHRS, CDR2 YFSETQ. The CDR3 extends over 15 amino acids. Trimming cost V 0 bases and J 4 bases, with 12 bases left between them. This chain's CDR3 is CASSLVQPAADTQYF. CDR3 nucleotides: TGCGCCAGCAGCTTGGTACAGCCCGCCGCAGATACGCAGTATTTT.

The chain has TRBV7-9 and TRBJ2-1; TRBD2 is a possible D gene (6 bases). Per the germline V gene, CDR1 is SEHNR and CDR2 is FQNEAQ (reference sequence). Trimming shortened V by 2 bases and J by 1 base, and 9 bases separated the two germline ends. The CDR3 is made up of 15 amino acids. The CDR3 region is CASSLSGYSYNEQFF. The DNA for the CDR3 is TGTGCCAGCAGCTTAAGCGGGTATTCCTACAATGAGCAGTTCTTC.

This chain uses TRBV27 with TRBJ2-7; 10 bases match TRBD1. J was trimmed by 7 bases and V by 8 bases; bases with no gene match: 5. The germline CDR1 and CDR2 sequences are MNHEY and SMNVEV (reference sequence). The CDR3 contains 12 residues. The CDR3 reads CASATGGVEQYF. CDR3 DNA sequence: TGTGCCAGCGCGACAGGGGGCGTGGAGCAGTACTTC.

This chain links TRBV7-9 with TRBJ1-1; D is possibly TRBD1 (5 bases). CDR3 length equals 15 residues. The V gene lost 2 bases and the J gene lost 7 bases, with 17 bases spanning the gap. CDR1 and CDR2 from the germline V gene are SEHNR and FQNEAQ (reference sequence). The CDR3 DNA reads as TGTGCCAGCAGCTTACAGTTCGGAGGGGCTGGTGAAGCTTTCTTT. It is translated as CASSLQFGGAGEAFF. Supplemented by reference TRBV7-9 and TRBJ1-1, the full variable domain reads DTGVSQNPRHKITKRGQNVTFRCDPISEHNRLYWYRQTLGQGPEFLTYFQNEAQLEKSRLLSDRFSAERPKGSFSTLEIQRTEQGDSAMYLCASSLQFGGAGEAFFGQGTRLTVV.

The chain links TRBV4-1 to TRBJ2-1, with 8 bases lining up with TRBD2. The V and J ends lost 0 bases and 2 bases, in that order; junction bases with no gene match: 0. This CDR3 contains 15 residues. Germline V CDR1 and CDR2: MGHRA, YSYEKL. The CDR3 DNA sequence: TGCGCCAGCAGCCAAGAGGGACTAGCCTACAATGAGCAGTTCTTC. Amino acid sequence: CASSQEGLAYNEQFF.

This rearrangement joins TRBV9 to TRBJ2-7; possibly TRBD2 for D (5 bases). CDR1 is SGDLS, CDR2 YYNGEE, per germline. The CDR3 is made up of 8 amino acids. The chain's CDR3 is CAAGEQYF. In DNA, the CDR3 is TGTGCTGCGGGTGAGCAGTACTTC.

The chain couples TRBV7-9 to TRBJ1-4; maybe TRBD1 (6 bases). Trimming took 3 bases from V and 7 from J, leaving 12 bases between them. Germline V gene lookup returns CDR1 SEHNR and CDR2 FQNEAQ (reference sequence). This CDR3 comprises 14 residues. The CDR3 sequence is CASSFVSGVEKLFF. In nucleotides, the CDR3 is TGTGCCAGCAGCTTTGTGTCAGGGGTTGAAAAACTGTTTTTT.

V and J are TRBV7-2 and TRBJ2-7; D gene uncertain. The V gene lost 5 bases and the J gene lost 3 bases, with 8 bases spanning the gap. Germline loops: CDR1 SGHTA, CDR2 FQGNSA. The CDR3 runs 12 residues. The CDR3 sequence: CASSPDRYEQYF. CDR3 bases: TGTGCCAGCAGCCCGGACCGCTACGAGCAGTACTTC.

CDR3 amino acids: CAISDKGDGRKRDYNEQFF. Here the CDR3 DNA reads TGTGCCATCAGTGATAAAGGGGATGGGCGGAAGCGAGACTACAATGAGCAGTTCTTC. J is TRBJ2-1 and V is TRBV10-3; a possible D gene is TRBD1 (5 bases). The CDR3 consists of 19 residues. Germline V gene sequence: CDR1 ENHRY, CDR2 SYGVKD. With 3 bases removed from V and 3 bases from J, the gap between germline ends came to 24 bases.

The chain recombines TRBV5-6 with TRBJ2-4, with TRBD2 matching 7 bases. This CDR3 region has 16 residues. V lost 0 bases to trimming and J lost 8 bases; unmatched junction nucleotides: 11. From germline, CDR1 is SGHDT and CDR2 YYEEEE. CDR3 protein: CASSLEVETAGHIQYF. In DNA, the CDR3 is TGTGCCAGCAGCTTGGAGGTTGAGACAGCGGGACACATTCAGTACTTC.

V gene TRBV4-1 combines with J gene TRBJ1-1, with D tentatively TRBD1 (6 bases). Per the germline V gene, CDR1 is MGHRA and CDR2 is YSYEKL. The CDR3 extends over 15 amino acids. The V and J ends lost 2 bases and 5 bases respectively, with 15 bases between them. DNA for the CDR3: TGCGCCAGCAGCCAAATACAGGGAAGGGTGACTGAAGCTTTCTTT. Translating it yields CASSQIQGRVTEAFF.

This clone was detected only a few times. The same CDR3 is also encoded by other DNA sequences in this sample. The CDR3 DNA sequence: TGCGCCAGCAGCTTGGGGGCGAACACTGAAGCTTTCTTT. Protein sequence: CASSLGANTEAFF. The genes are TRBV5-1 and TRBJ1-1; D not resolved. Germline CDR1 and CDR2: SGHRS and YFSETQ. Between the trimmed V and J ends, which lost 0 bases and 1 base, there was a span of 4 bases. This CDR3 has 13 residues. Full variable domain (rest looked up from reference TRBV5-1 and TRBJ1-1): KAGVTQTPRYLIKTRGQQVTLSCSPISGHRSVSWYQQTPGQGLQFLFEYFSETQRNKGNFPGRFSGRQFSNSRSEMNVSTLELGDSALYLCASSLGANTEAFFGQGTRLTVV.

The CDR3 region has the DNA TGTGCCAGCTCACCACCCGGGACAGGAGCTAGCACAGATACGCAGTATTTT. This codes for CASSPPGTGASTDTQYF. The rearrangement uses TRBV18 and TRBJ2-3; the match to TRBD1 covers 8 bases. The trim removed 0 bases at V and 0 bases at J, leaving 5 bases unmatched. Germline V gene data show CDR1 as KGHSH and CDR2 as LQKENI. The CDR3 runs 17 residues.

This chain links TRBV7-9 with TRBJ2-7; no clear D. The CDR3 runs 14 residues. CDR1 SEHNR and CDR2 FQNEAQ come from the germline V gene (reference sequence). V was cut by 4 bases and J by 3 bases, with 13 bases left in between. The CDR3 DNA reads as TGTGCCAGCAGCTCAACGGTTGGGCTCTACGAGCAGTACTTC. Translating gives CASSSTVGLYEQYF.

V is TRBV28 and J is TRBJ1-5; no firm D call. This CDR3 region has 15 residues. CDR1 MDHEN and CDR2 SYDVKM come from the germline V gene. V gave up 3 bases and J gave up 2 bases, with 11 bases separating them. CDR3 region: CASSFYRSGNQPQHF. The DNA for the CDR3 is TGTGCCAGCAGTTTTTATAGGTCCGGCAATCAGCCCCAGCATTTT. The full variable domain, rest sourced from reference TRBV28 and TRBJ1-5, is DVKVTQSSRYLVKRTGEKVFLECVQDMDHENMFWYRQDPGLGLRLIYFSYDVKMKEKGDIPEGYSVSREKKERFSLILESASTNQTSMYLCASSFYRSGNQPQHFGDGTRLSIL.

This chain connects TRBV5-5 to TRBJ1-2; D uncertain. V gave up 0 bases and J gave up 9 bases, with 12 bases separating them. The CDR3 is 13 amino acids. Germline-derived CDR1 and CDR2 are SGHKS and YYEKEE (reference sequence). CDR3: CASSLVQYSSYTF. CDR3 in DNA: TGTGCCAGCAGCTTGGTACAGTATTCGAGCTACACCTTC.